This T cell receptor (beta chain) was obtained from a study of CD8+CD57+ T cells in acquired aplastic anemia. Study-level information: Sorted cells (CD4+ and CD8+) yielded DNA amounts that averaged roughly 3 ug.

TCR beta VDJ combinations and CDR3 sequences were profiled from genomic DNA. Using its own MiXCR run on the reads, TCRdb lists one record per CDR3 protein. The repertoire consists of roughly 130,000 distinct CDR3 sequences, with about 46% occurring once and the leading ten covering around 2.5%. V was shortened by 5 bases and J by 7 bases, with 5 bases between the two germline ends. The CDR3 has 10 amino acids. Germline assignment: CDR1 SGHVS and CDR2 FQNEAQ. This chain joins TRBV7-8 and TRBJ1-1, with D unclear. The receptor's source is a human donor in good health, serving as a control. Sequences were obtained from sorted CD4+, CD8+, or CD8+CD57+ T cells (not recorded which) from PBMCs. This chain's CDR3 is CASSPREAFF. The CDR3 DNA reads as TGTGCCAGCAGCCCGCGTGAAGCTTTCTTT.